These T cell receptor beta chains were read from a single sample in a study of T cells in localized non-small cell lung cancer. Data came from immunoSEQ multiplex PCR; TCRdb stores just in-frame clones and leaves some out. This sample carries about 40,000 clones, approximately 83% of them seen once, and the ten largest clones take approximately 6%. The input for sequencing was peripheral blood, taken before any cancer treatment. These receptors all stem from a man aged 35 to 69 with stage I lung adenocarcinoma. CDR3s include the opening cysteine and the closing phenylalanine or tryptophan. A D gene is named only where the DNA matches it firmly. Only part of the rows carry a size: once, few, many, or a class if the clone is expanded.

D | J | size | length | V | CDR3 | DNA
TRBD1 | TRBJ2-7 | - | 15 | TRBV15 | CATSRDPGQGREQYF | TGTGCCACCAGCAGAGACCCAGGACAGGGAAGGGAGCAGTACTTC
- | TRBJ2-5 | - | 12 | TRBV7-8 | CASSQPSSAQYF | TGTGCCAGCAGCCAACCTTCTAGTGCCCAGTACTTC
TRBD2 | TRBJ2-1 | few | 15 | TRBV6-1 | CASSEAGEAYNEQFF | TGTGCCAGCAGTGAGGCGGGAGAGGCCTACAATGAGCAGTTCTTC
- | TRBJ2-5 | - | 15 | TRBV5-5 | CASSLESGYQETQYF | TGTGCCAGCAGCTTGGAATCAGGTTACCAAGAGACCCAGTACTTC
TRBD1 | TRBJ1-2 | - | 14 | TRBV7-2 | CASSSTGAFYGYTF | TGTGCCAGCAGTTCTACAGGGGCTTTCTATGGCTACACCTTC
TRBD1 | TRBJ1-5 | - | 17 | TRBV4-3 | CASSQDTSRGLHQPQHF | TGCGCCAGCAGCCAAGATACGAGCAGGGGGCTCCATCAGCCCCAGCATTTT
- | TRBJ2-3 | - | 15 | TRBV4-3 | CASSTGRRGTDTQYF | TGCGCCAGCAGCACGGGGAGACGCGGCACAGATACGCAGTATTTT
TRBD2 | TRBJ2-5 | - | 16 | TRBV7-8 | CASSQSEGLAGTEQYF | TGTGCCAGCAGCCAGTCGGAAGGACTAGCGGGAACGGAGCAGTACTTC
- | TRBJ2-2 | once | 13 | TRBV19 | CASTPLNTGELFF | TGTGCCAGTACGCCCTTGAACACCGGGGAGCTGTTTTTT
TRBD1 | TRBJ2-7 | - | 15 | TRBV5-6 | CATLKAGTGVYEQYF | TGTGCCACCCTAAAGGCTGGGACAGGGGTCTACGAGCAGTACTTC
- | TRBJ1-1 | - | 13 | TRBV27 | CASSFSPITEAFF | TGTGCCAGCAGTTTCTCCCCTATCACTGAAGCTTTCTTT
TRBD2 | TRBJ2-1 | few | 17 | TRBV4-3 | CASSQDRTSGLYNEQFF | TGCGCCAGCAGCCAAGATCGGACTAGCGGGTTATACAATGAGCAGTTCTTC
TRBD1 | TRBJ2-5 | once | 15 | TRBV29-1 | CSVSPRDRVAETQYF | TGCAGCGTGAGCCCCCGGGACAGGGTGGCAGAGACCCAGTACTTC
- | TRBJ2-1 | - | 16 | TRBV7-8 | CASSLVGQGNYNEQFF | TGTGCCAGCAGCTTAGTCGGGCAGGGGAACTACAATGAGCAGTTCTTC
TRBD1 | TRBJ2-3 | - | 14 | TRBV4-2 | CASSVTGDTDTQYF | TGTGCCAGCAGCGTGACAGGGGACACAGATACGCAGTATTTT
TRBD1 | TRBJ1-5 | once | 15 | TRBV27 | CASSPGQIINQPQHF | TGTGCCAGCAGTCCGGGACAGATAATAAATCAGCCCCAGCATTTT
TRBD2 | TRBJ2-7 | - | 15 | TRBV7-2 | CASSLAWTSGHTQYF | TGTGCCAGCAGCTTAGCGTGGACTAGCGGCCATACGCAGTACTTC
- | TRBJ2-5 | - | 15 | TRBV11-2 | CASSAVLANQETQYF | TGTGCCAGCAGCGCCGTTCTAGCGAACCAAGAGACCCAGTACTTC
TRBD1 | TRBJ1-1 | - | 16 | TRBV7-9 | CASSLAQGGLNTEAFF | TGTGCCAGCAGCTTAGCACAGGGGGGTTTGAACACTGAAGCTTTCTTT
- | TRBJ1-3 | - | 14 | TRBV11-2 | CASSLDPAGNTIYF | TGTGCCAGCAGCTTAGACCCAGCTGGAAACACCATATATTTT
TRBD1 | TRBJ2-1 | - | 17 | TRBV11-2 | CASSLLRGQGSYNEQFF | TGTGCCAGCAGCTTGCTTCGGGGACAGGGCTCCTACAATGAGCAGTTCTTC
TRBD2 | TRBJ2-3 | once | 17 | TRBV28 | CASLGVAGEISADTQYF | TGTGCCAGCCTCGGGGTAGCGGGAGAGATCTCAGCAGATACGCAGTATTTT
- | TRBJ2-2 | - | 12 | TRBV27 | CASSFNTGELFF | TGTGCCAGCAGTTTTAACACCGGGGAGCTGTTTTTT
TRBD1 | TRBJ1-1 | - | 13 | TRBV7-9 | CASSLGGHTEAFF | TGTGCCAGCAGCCTAGGGGGCCACACTGAAGCTTTCTTT
TRBD1 | TRBJ1-5 | - | 14 | TRBV9 | CASSVGQDRQPQHF | TGTGCCAGCAGCGTGGGACAGGATCGTCAGCCCCAGCATTTT
- | TRBJ1-2 | - | 13 | TRBV9 | CASSASGSLGYTF | TGTGCCAGCAGCGCCTCAGGGTCCCTTGGCTACACCTTC
- | TRBJ2-6 | once | 16 | TRBV18 | CASSPGLGAGANVLTF | TGTGCCAGCTCCCCGGGGTTGGGGGCCGGGGCCAACGTCCTGACTTTC
- | TRBJ2-5 | - | 16 | TRBV27 | CASKRGFNLLQETQYF | TGTGCCAGCAAGAGGGGATTTAACTTATTGCAAGAGACCCAGTACTTC
TRBD2 | TRBJ2-1 | - | 14 | TRBV6-5 | CASTGLAGVDEQFF | TGTGCCAGCACGGGACTAGCGGGAGTTGATGAGCAGTTCTTC
TRBD2 | TRBJ2-1 | - | 13 | TRBV11-2 | CASMRLARDEQFF | TGTGCCAGCATGAGACTAGCTCGGGATGAGCAGTTCTTC
TRBD1 | TRBJ1-5 | - | 15 | TRBV2 | CASSPQGASNQPQHF | TGTGCCAGCAGTCCACAGGGGGCTAGCAATCAGCCCCAGCATTTT
- | TRBJ1-1 | - | 15 | TRBV6-5 | CASRTDRKGETEAFF | TGTGCCAGCAGGACAGACAGAAAGGGAGAAACTGAAGCTTTCTTT
- | TRBJ2-3 | - | 16 | TRBV5-1 | CATSWGTAGSTDTQYF | TGCGCCACCTCGTGGGGGACCGCCGGTAGCACAGATACGCAGTATTTT